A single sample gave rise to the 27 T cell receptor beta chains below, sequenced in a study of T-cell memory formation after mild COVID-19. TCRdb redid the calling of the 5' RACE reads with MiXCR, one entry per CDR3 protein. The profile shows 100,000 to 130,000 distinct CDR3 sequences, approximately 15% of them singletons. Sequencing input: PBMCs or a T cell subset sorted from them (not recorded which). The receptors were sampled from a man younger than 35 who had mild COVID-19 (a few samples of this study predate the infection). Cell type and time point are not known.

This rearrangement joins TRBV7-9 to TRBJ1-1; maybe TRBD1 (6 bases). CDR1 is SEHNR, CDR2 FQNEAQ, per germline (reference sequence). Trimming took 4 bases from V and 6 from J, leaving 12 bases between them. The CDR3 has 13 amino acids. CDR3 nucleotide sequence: TGTGCCAGCAGCTACAGGGAGATGCCTGAAGCTTTCTTT. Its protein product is CASSYREMPEAFF.

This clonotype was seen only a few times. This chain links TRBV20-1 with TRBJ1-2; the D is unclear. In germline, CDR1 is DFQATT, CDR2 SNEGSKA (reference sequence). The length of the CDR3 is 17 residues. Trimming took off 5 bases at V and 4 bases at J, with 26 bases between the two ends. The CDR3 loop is CSALRDPGLSLGYGYTF. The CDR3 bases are TGCAGTGCTCTCCGGGATCCTGGACTGAGCCTGGGCTATGGCTACACCTTC.

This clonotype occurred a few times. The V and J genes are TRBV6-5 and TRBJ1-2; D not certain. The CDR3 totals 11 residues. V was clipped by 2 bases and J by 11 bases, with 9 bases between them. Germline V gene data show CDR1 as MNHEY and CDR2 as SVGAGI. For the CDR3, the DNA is TGTGCCAGCAGTTACGGAGCGGGATACACCTTC. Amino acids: CASSYGAGYTF.

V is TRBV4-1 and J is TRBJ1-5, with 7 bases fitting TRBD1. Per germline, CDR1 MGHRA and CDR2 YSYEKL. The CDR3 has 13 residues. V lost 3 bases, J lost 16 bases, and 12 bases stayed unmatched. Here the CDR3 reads CASSQGQRKLLHF. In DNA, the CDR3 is TGCGCCAGCAGCCAGGGACAGCGAAAACTTCTACATTTT.

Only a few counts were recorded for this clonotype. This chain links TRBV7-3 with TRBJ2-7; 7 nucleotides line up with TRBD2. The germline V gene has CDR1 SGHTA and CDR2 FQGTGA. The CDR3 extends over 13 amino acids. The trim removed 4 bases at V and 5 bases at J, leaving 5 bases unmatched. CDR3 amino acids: CASSSLRGDEQYF. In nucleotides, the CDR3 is TGTGCCAGCAGCTCCCTACGGGGGGACGAGCAGTACTTC.

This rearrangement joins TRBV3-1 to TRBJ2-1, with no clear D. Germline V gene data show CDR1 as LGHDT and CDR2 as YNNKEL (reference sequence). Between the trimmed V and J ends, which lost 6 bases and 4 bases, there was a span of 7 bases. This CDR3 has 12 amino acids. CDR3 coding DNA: TGTGCCAGCAGAACAGAGTACAATGAGCAGTTCTTC. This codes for CASRTEYNEQFF.

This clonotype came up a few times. The DNA for the CDR3 is TGCGCCAGCAGCGACCCCGGGACCCTGGACACAGATACGCAGTATTTT. The encoded protein is CASSDPGTLDTDTQYF. The chain recombines TRBV5-1 with TRBJ2-3; the D call may be TRBD1 or TRBD2 (5 bases each). Trimming cost V 4 bases and J 2 bases, with 17 bases left between them. Germline V lookup: CDR1 SGHRS, CDR2 YFSETQ. The CDR3 consists of 16 residues.

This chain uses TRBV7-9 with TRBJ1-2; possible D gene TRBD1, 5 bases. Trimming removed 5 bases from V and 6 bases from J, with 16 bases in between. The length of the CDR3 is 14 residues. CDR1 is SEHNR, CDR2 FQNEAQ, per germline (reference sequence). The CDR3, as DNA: TGTGCCAGCAGCCAAAAGTTGGGGGTCGATGGCTACACCTTC. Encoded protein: CASSQKLGVDGYTF.

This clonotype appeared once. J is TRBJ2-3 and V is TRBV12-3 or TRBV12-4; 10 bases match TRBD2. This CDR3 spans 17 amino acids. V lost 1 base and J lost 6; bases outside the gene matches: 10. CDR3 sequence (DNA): TGTGCCAGCAGTTTAGTCCTAGCGGGGGTCGATGGGGATACGCAGTATTTT. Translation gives CASSLVLAGVDGDTQYF.

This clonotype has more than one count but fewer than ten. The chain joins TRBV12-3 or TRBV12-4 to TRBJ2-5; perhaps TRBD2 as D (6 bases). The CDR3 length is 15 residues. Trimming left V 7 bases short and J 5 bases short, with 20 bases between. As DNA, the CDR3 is TGTGCCAGCACTGGCGGGACCCATGTACGGGAGACCCAGTACTTC. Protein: CASTGGTHVRETQYF.

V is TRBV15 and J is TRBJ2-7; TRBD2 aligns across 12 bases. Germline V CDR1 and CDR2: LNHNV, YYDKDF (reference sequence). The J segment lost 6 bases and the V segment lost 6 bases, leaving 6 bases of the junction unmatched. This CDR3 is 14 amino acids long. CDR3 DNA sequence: TGTGCCACCAGTCCTAGCGGGGGGGCCGGCGAGCAGTACGTC. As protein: CATSPSGGAGEQYV.

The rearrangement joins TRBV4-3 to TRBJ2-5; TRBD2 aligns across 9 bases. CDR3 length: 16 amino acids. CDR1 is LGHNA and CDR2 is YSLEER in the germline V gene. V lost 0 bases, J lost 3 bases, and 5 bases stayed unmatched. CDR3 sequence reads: CASSQDQGLAKETQYF. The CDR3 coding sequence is TGCGCCAGCAGCCAAGATCAAGGACTAGCGAAAGAGACCCAGTACTTC.

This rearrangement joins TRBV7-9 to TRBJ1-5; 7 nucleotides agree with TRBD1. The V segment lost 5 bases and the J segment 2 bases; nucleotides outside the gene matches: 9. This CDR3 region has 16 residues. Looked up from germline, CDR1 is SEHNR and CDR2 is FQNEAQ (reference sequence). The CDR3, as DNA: TGTGCCAGCAGCCTGGGGACAGCTGCCCGCAATCAGCCCCAGCATTTT. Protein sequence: CASSLGTAARNQPQHF.

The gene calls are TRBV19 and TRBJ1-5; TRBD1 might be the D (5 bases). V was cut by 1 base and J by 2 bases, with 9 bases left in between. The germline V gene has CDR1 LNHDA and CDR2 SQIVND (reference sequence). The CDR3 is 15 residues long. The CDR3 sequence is CASSIGGDGNQPQHF. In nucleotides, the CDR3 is TGTGCCAGTAGTATAGGTGGGGACGGCAATCAGCCCCAGCATTTT.

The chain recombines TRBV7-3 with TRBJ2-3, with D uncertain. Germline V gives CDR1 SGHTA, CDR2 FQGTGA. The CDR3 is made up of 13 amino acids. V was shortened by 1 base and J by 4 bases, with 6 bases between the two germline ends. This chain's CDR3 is CASSLSIADTQYF. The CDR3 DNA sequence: TGTGCCAGCAGCTTAAGTATAGCAGATACGCAGTATTTT.

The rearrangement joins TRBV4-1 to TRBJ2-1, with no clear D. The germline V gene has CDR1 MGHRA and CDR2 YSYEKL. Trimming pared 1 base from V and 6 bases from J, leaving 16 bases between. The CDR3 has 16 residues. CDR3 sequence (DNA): TGCGCCAGCAGCCAAGGGTCAGGCCCCAGGTTCAATGAGCAGTTCTTC. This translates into CASSQGSGPRFNEQFF.

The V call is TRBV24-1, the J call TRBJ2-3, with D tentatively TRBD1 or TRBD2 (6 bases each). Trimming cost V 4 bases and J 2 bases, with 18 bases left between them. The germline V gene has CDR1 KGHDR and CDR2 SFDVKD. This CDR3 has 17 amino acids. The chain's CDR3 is CATSDHYSEGVTDTQYF. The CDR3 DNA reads TGTGCCACCAGTGACCACTACTCGGAGGGGGTCACAGATACGCAGTATTTT.

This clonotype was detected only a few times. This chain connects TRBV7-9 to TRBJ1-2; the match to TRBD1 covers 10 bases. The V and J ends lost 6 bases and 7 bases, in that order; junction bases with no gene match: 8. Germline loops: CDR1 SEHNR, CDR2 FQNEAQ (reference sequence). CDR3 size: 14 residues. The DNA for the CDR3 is TGTGCCAGCAGTCCTCCGACAGGGGGCTTTGGCTACACCTTC. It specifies CASSPPTGGFGYTF. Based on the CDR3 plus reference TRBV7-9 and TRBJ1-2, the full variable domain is DTGVSQNPRHKITKRGQNVTFRCDPISEHNRLYWYRQTLGQGPEFLTYFQNEAQLEKSRLLSDRFSAERPKGSFSTLEIQRTEQGDSAMYLCASSPPTGGFGYTFGSGTRLTVV.

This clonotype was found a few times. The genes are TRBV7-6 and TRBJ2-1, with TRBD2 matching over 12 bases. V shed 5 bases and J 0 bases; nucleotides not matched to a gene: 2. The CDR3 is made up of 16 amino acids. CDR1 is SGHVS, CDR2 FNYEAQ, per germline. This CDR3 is CASSATSGGSYNEQFF. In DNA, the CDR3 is TGTGCCAGCAGCGCGACTAGCGGGGGCTCCTACAATGAGCAGTTCTTC.

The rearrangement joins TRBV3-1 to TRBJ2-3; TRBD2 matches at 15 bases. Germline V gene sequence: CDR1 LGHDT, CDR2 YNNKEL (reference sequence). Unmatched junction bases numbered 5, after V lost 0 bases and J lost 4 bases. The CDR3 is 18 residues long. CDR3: CASSQDFGLAGGSDTQYF. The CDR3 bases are TGTGCCAGCAGCCAAGATTTTGGACTAGCGGGGGGGTCAGATACGCAGTATTTT.

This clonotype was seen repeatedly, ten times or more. CDR3 region: CASSLSLAVNTGELFF. DNA for the CDR3: TGCGCCAGCAGCCTGTCACTAGCGGTAAACACCGGGGAGCTGTTTTTT. The chain employs TRBV4-1 and TRBJ2-2; 8 bases fit TRBD2. This CDR3 contains 16 residues. CDR1 and CDR2 from the germline V gene are MGHRA and YSYEKL. Trimming cost V 4 bases and J 2 bases; bases outside gene matches: 6.

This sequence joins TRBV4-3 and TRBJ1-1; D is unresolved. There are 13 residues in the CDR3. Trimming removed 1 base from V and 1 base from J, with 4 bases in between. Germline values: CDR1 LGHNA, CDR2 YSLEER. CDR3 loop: CASSQGENTEAFF. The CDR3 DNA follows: TGCGCCAGCAGCCAAGGCGAGAACACTGAAGCTTTCTTT.

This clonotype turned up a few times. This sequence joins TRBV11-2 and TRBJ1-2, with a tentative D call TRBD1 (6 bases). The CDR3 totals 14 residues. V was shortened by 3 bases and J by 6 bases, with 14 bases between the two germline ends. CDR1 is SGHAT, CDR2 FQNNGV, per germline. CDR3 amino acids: CASSLGRGRDGYTF. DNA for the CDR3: TGTGCCAGCAGCTTGGGCAGGGGCAGGGATGGCTACACCTTC.

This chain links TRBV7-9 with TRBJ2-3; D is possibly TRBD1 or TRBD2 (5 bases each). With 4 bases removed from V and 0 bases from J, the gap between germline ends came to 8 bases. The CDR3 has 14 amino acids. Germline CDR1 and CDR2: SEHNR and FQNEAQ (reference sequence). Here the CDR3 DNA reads TGTGCCAGCAGCTGGGACCTAAGCACAGATACGCAGTATTTT. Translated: CASSWDLSTDTQYF. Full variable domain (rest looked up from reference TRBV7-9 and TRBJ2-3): DTGVSQNPRHKITKRGQNVTFRCDPISEHNRLYWYRQTLGQGPEFLTYFQNEAQLEKSRLLSDRFSAERPKGSFSTLEIQRTEQGDSAMYLCASSWDLSTDTQYFGPGTRLTVL.

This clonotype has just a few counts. CDR3 region: CASSLQGSYTGYTF. CDR3 nucleotide sequence: TGTGCCAGCAGTTTGCAGGGGTCATACACGGGCTACACCTTC. The gene calls are TRBV27 and TRBJ1-2, with D possibly matching TRBD1 (6 bases). The CDR3 has 14 residues. Germline V lookup: CDR1 MNHEY, CDR2 SMNVEV (reference sequence). The ends were cut back, 3 bases at V and 8 bases at J, with 16 bases in the middle.

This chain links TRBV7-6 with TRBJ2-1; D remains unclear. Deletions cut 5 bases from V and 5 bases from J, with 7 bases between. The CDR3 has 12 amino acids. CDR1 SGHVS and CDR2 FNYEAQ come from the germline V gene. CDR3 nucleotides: TGTGCCAGCAGCCTTAGAAACAATGAGCAGTTCTTC. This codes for CASSLRNNEQFF.

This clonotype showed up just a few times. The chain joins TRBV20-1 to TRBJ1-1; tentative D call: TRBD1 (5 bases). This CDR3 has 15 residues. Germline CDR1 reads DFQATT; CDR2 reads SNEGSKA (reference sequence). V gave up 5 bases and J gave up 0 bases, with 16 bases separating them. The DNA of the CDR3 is TGCAGTGCTTGGGGGGGGGATTCAATGAACACTGAAGCTTTCTTT. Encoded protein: CSAWGGDSMNTEAFF.